The present T cell receptor (beta chain) was sequenced within a study of blood T cell repertoires in COVID-19. Background on the study: Specimens from acute and convalescent COVID-19 originated in the United States, Italy and Spain. Sources were T cells, B-cell-depleted T cells, or PBMCs; the material itself was cDNA or gDNA.

Germline CDR1 LGHDT, CDR2 YNNKEL (reference sequence). V lost 0 bases, J lost 7 bases, and 15 bases lay in between. CDR3 length equals 16 residues. Recruits, aged roughly 18 to 100 years, lived in about two dozen US areas. Per the original data handling: By means of reference gene primer amplification, nucleated cell counts were estimated. Assay: immunoSEQ multiplex PCR; the TCRdb copy retains only in-frame clones and omits some. V, J and clone size derive from that table, while D and trimming were established from the DNA sequence. The sample holds 200,000 to 250,000 clones, roughly nine tenths seen once.

Sequencing was done on a sample of PBMCs or T cells enriched from blood (not recorded which). This chain uses TRBV3-1 (or the pseudogene TRBV3-2) with TRBJ1-4; D perhaps matches TRBD1 (5 bases). The clonotype comes from a woman aged 30 to 39 with acute COVID-19. Written as DNA, the CDR3 is TGTGCCAGCAGCCAAGATCCCCACAGGTTCGGTGAAAAACTGTTTTTT. It is translated as CASSQDPHRFGEKLFF.